The present T cell receptor beta chain was sequenced within a study of OX40 agonist ivuxolimab in advanced cancers. The CDR3 spans 17 residues. Germline V gene lookup returns CDR1 MDHEN and CDR2 SYDVKM. The V segment lost 4 bases and the J segment 7 bases; nucleotides outside the gene matches: 12. Assay: immunoSEQ multiplex PCR; the TCRdb copy retains only in-frame clones and omits some. The repertoire holds 80,000 to 95,000 clones, approximately 88% seen once, with approximately 1.3% in the top ten. The clonotype was recovered from an adult with an advanced solid tumor such as melanoma, head and neck, liver or kidney cancer. The sample in question was CD4+ or CD8+ T cells sorted from blood, obtained in a trial of the OX40 agonist ivuxolimab. The rearrangement links TRBV28 to TRBJ2-7; TRBD2 matches 14 bases. For the CDR3, the DNA is TGTGCCAGCAGTTCCACCGGGACTAGCGGGAGATCGCGGGAGCAGTACTTC. Protein: CASSSTGTSGRSREQYF.